A selection of T cell receptor beta chains follows, all from one sample in a study of T cell repertoires in cytomegalovirus infection. Using its own MiXCR run on the reads, TCRdb lists one record per CDR3 protein. This table has approximately 1,000,000 distinct CDR3 sequences, 30% to 40% appearing once. Antigens for these TCRs are unknown. The sequences come from cultured CD8+ T cells from PBMCs, collected from culture after CMV antigen stimulation. Receptors were obtained from a human donor in good health (CMV status not recorded). Some clones in this sample may be carry-over from other donors' samples. Each CDR3 is given with its conserved first and last residue. The order of the fields is clone size, V gene, D gene, J gene, CDR3 protein, CDR3 DNA. D genes are given only for firm matches. Expanded clones are given a class, and other clones once, few, many or no size at all.

clone size: few; V gene: TRBV7-9; D gene: -; J gene: TRBJ1-5; CDR3 protein: CASTDSSNQPQHF; CDR3 DNA: TGTGCCAGCACCGACAGTAGCAATCAGCCCCAGCATTTT
clone size: -; V gene: TRBV7-2; D gene: -; J gene: TRBJ1-2; CDR3 protein: CASTQGQTQVYLYGYTF; CDR3 DNA: TGTGCCAGCACCCAAGGGCAGACACAAGTTTATCTCTATGGCTACACCTTC
clone size: -; V gene: TRBV20-1; D gene: TRBD1; J gene: TRBJ2-1; CDR3 protein: CSASPPDRVEIKNNEQFF; CDR3 DNA: TGCAGTGCTAGTCCCCCAGACAGGGTGGAGATAAAAAACAATGAGCAGTTCTTC
clone size: -; V gene: TRBV27; D gene: TRBD1; J gene: TRBJ1-6; CDR3 protein: CASRPGQLSPLHF; CDR3 DNA: TGTGCCAGCAGGCCGGGACAGCTTTCACCCCTCCACTTT
clone size: few; V gene: TRBV7-9; D gene: -; J gene: TRBJ2-7; CDR3 protein: CASGPGTGTEEQYF; CDR3 DNA: TGTGCCAGCGGCCCGGGGACCGGAACCGAAGAGCAGTACTTC
clone size: -; V gene: TRBV19; D gene: TRBD1; J gene: TRBJ1-2; CDR3 protein: CASSIYGDRGDGYTF; CDR3 DNA: TGTGCCAGTAGTATATACGGGGACAGGGGAGATGGCTACACCTTC
clone size: few; V gene: TRBV5-4; D gene: -; J gene: TRBJ2-3; CDR3 protein: CASIGVSGEGDTQYF; CDR3 DNA: TGTGCCAGCATCGGGGTCAGCGGAGAGGGGGATACGCAGTATTTT
clone size: few; V gene: TRBV10-3; D gene: -; J gene: TRBJ2-1; CDR3 protein: CAISGKNNEQFF; CDR3 DNA: TGTGCCATCAGTGGAAAAAACAATGAGCAGTTCTTC
clone size: few; V gene: TRBV6-1; D gene: -; J gene: TRBJ2-7; CDR3 protein: CASSEASWAVEQYF; CDR3 DNA: TGTGCCAGCAGTGAAGCCTCCTGGGCGGTCGAGCAGTACTTC
clone size: few; V gene: TRBV5-1; D gene: TRBD1; J gene: TRBJ1-1; CDR3 protein: CASRTTGADTEAFF; CDR3 DNA: TGCGCCAGCAGAACGACAGGGGCGGACACTGAAGCTTTCTTT
clone size: -; V gene: TRBV7-6; D gene: -; J gene: TRBJ1-6; CDR3 protein: CASSSDINSPLHF; CDR3 DNA: TGTGCCAGCAGCTCGGACATTAATTCACCCCTCCACTTT
clone size: few; V gene: TRBV12-3/TRBV12-4; D gene: -; J gene: TRBJ1-6; CDR3 protein: CASSLPTGRNSPLHF; CDR3 DNA: TGTGCCAGCAGTTTACCCACAGGGCGGAATTCACCCCTCCACTTT
clone size: -; V gene: TRBV4-1; D gene: -; J gene: TRBJ1-4; CDR3 protein: CASSQEGRKLFF; CDR3 DNA: TGCGCCAGCAGCCAAGAGGGAAGAAAACTGTTTTTT
clone size: few; V gene: TRBV12-3/TRBV12-4; D gene: -; J gene: TRBJ1-5; CDR3 protein: CASSLTVTQPQHF; CDR3 DNA: TGTGCCAGCAGTTTAACAGTGACTCAGCCCCAGCATTTT
clone size: few; V gene: TRBV27; D gene: -; J gene: TRBJ2-3; CDR3 protein: CASSLLGKADTQYF; CDR3 DNA: TGTGCCAGCAGTTTACTGGGGAAGGCAGATACGCAGTATTTT
clone size: many; V gene: TRBV6-1; D gene: TRBD1; J gene: TRBJ1-1; CDR3 protein: CASTIPRGQGNTEAFF; CDR3 DNA: TGTGCCAGTACCATCCCTCGGGGACAGGGGAACACTGAAGCTTTCTTT
clone size: few; V gene: TRBV28; D gene: TRBD2; J gene: TRBJ2-3; CDR3 protein: CASSLPRLAGGPGDTQYF; CDR3 DNA: TGTGCCAGCAGTTTACCCCGACTAGCGGGGGGGCCGGGGGATACGCAGTATTTT
clone size: -; V gene: TRBV5-1; D gene: -; J gene: TRBJ2-2; CDR3 protein: CASRPRAGELFF; CDR3 DNA: TGCGCCAGCAGACCACGGGCCGGGGAGCTGTTTTTT
clone size: few; V gene: TRBV6-2/TRBV6-3; D gene: -; J gene: TRBJ2-3; CDR3 protein: CASSWSSSVNQYF; CDR3 DNA: TGTGCCAGCAGTTGGTCTAGCTCGGTTAACCAGTATTTT
clone size: -; V gene: TRBV5-6; D gene: -; J gene: TRBJ2-5; CDR3 protein: CAGSLGSTGIGETQYF; CDR3 DNA: TGTGCCGGCAGCTTGGGGAGCACAGGGATTGGAGAGACCCAGTACTTC
clone size: once; V gene: TRBV20-1; D gene: TRBD1; J gene: TRBJ2-1; CDR3 protein: CSARNRGGTYNKQFF; CDR3 DNA: TGCAGTGCTAGGAACAGGGGTGGAACCTACAATAAGCAGTTCTTC
clone size: many; V gene: TRBV7-6; D gene: -; J gene: TRBJ2-3; CDR3 protein: CASSPETPPTDTQYF; CDR3 DNA: TGTGCCAGCAGCCCGGAGACTCCTCCCACAGATACGCAGTATTTT
clone size: few; V gene: TRBV6-1; D gene: -; J gene: TRBJ2-2; CDR3 protein: CASSSLGVIRAAGELFF; CDR3 DNA: TGTGCCAGCAGTTCTCTGGGGGTGATTCGGGCGGCCGGGGAGCTGTTTTTT
clone size: -; V gene: TRBV20-1; D gene: TRBD1; J gene: TRBJ1-3; CDR3 protein: CSARASPYPGTGPGNTIYF; CDR3 DNA: TGCAGTGCTAGAGCCTCACCCTACCCCGGGACAGGGCCTGGAAACACCATATATTTT
clone size: once; V gene: TRBV7-2; D gene: -; J gene: TRBJ2-4; CDR3 protein: CASSLVWREGGHIQYF; CDR3 DNA: TGTGCCAGCAGCTTAGTTTGGAGGGAAGGTGGTCACATTCAGTACTTC
clone size: -; V gene: TRBV5-3; D gene: -; J gene: TRBJ1-5; CDR3 protein: CASRPGRVGLYSNQPQHF; CDR3 DNA: TGTGCCAGCAGACCTGGGAGGGTAGGGCTATATAGCAATCAGCCCCAGCATTTT
clone size: once; V gene: TRBV12-3/TRBV12-4; D gene: -; J gene: TRBJ1-2; CDR3 protein: CAIRGGNGYTF; CDR3 DNA: TGTGCCATCCGAGGCGGAAATGGCTACACCTTC
clone size: few; V gene: TRBV6-2/TRBV6-3; D gene: -; J gene: TRBJ2-1; CDR3 protein: CASSYPAFGGNEQFF; CDR3 DNA: TGTGCCAGCAGTTACCCCGCGTTCGGGGGAAATGAGCAGTTCTTC
clone size: few; V gene: TRBV7-6; D gene: TRBD2; J gene: TRBJ2-1; CDR3 protein: CASSPGGHAEQFF; CDR3 DNA: TGTGCCAGCAGCCCGGGGGGGCATGCTGAGCAGTTCTTC
clone size: -; V gene: TRBV9; D gene: -; J gene: TRBJ2-4; CDR3 protein: CASGGAENIQYF; CDR3 DNA: TGTGCCAGCGGGGGGGCGGAAAACATTCAGTACTTC
clone size: -; V gene: TRBV5-6; D gene: TRBD1; J gene: TRBJ2-1; CDR3 protein: CASSLDLGQGTYNEQFF; CDR3 DNA: TGTGCCAGCAGCTTGGATCTCGGACAGGGCACCTACAATGAGCAGTTCTTC
clone size: -; V gene: TRBV27; D gene: TRBD1; J gene: TRBJ2-7; CDR3 protein: CASSPRDSNYEQYF; CDR3 DNA: TGTGCCAGCAGTCCGAGGGACAGTAACTACGAGCAGTACTTC
clone size: -; V gene: TRBV7-6; D gene: -; J gene: TRBJ2-5; CDR3 protein: CASSLLMVRQQETQYF; CDR3 DNA: TGTGCCAGCAGCTTATTGATGGTGAGGCAACAAGAGACCCAGTACTTC
clone size: -; V gene: TRBV28; D gene: -; J gene: TRBJ2-3; CDR3 protein: CASSFALEDTGTDTQYF; CDR3 DNA: TGTGCCAGCAGTTTTGCTTTAGAGGACACCGGCACAGATACGCAGTATTTT
clone size: -; V gene: TRBV19; D gene: TRBD1; J gene: TRBJ2-1; CDR3 protein: CASSIGTGAGDNEQFF; CDR3 DNA: TGTGCCAGTAGTATTGGGACAGGGGCCGGGGACAATGAGCAGTTCTTC
clone size: -; V gene: TRBV20-1; D gene: -; J gene: TRBJ2-2; CDR3 protein: CSTKRTGELFF; CDR3 DNA: TGCAGTACCAAGAGGACCGGGGAGCTGTTTTTT
clone size: many; V gene: TRBV7-9; D gene: -; J gene: TRBJ1-2; CDR3 protein: CASSGWDTPGYGYTF; CDR3 DNA: TGTGCCAGCAGCGGCTGGGACACCCCTGGCTATGGCTACACCTTC
clone size: -; V gene: TRBV29-1; D gene: TRBD2; J gene: TRBJ2-7; CDR3 protein: CSVSTRLSTSGDYEQYF; CDR3 DNA: TGCAGCGTCTCGACCCGCTTAAGTACTAGCGGGGACTACGAGCAGTACTTC
clone size: -; V gene: TRBV15; D gene: -; J gene: TRBJ2-5; CDR3 protein: CATSREYSAQETQYF; CDR3 DNA: TGTGCCACCAGTAGGGAGTATTCGGCTCAAGAGACCCAGTACTTC
clone size: -; V gene: TRBV12-3/TRBV12-4; D gene: -; J gene: TRBJ1-4; CDR3 protein: CASGQGGSDGLFF; CDR3 DNA: TGTGCCAGCGGCCAAGGGGGGTCGGATGGACTGTTTTTT
clone size: -; V gene: TRBV10-3; D gene: -; J gene: TRBJ1-5; CDR3 protein: CAISESGRPYSNQPQHF; CDR3 DNA: TGTGCCATCAGTGAGTCGGGTAGACCTTATAGCAATCAGCCCCAGCATTTT
clone size: -; V gene: TRBV7-9; D gene: -; J gene: TRBJ1-6; CDR3 protein: CVSSLGWGDNSPLHF; CDR3 DNA: TGTGTCAGCAGCTTAGGTTGGGGGGATAATTCACCCCTCCATTTT
clone size: -; V gene: TRBV19; D gene: -; J gene: TRBJ2-1; CDR3 protein: CASSTDGSTYNEQFF; CDR3 DNA: TGTGCCAGTAGTACGGACGGTTCAACCTACAATGAGCAGTTCTTC
clone size: few; V gene: TRBV7-9; D gene: TRBD1; J gene: TRBJ2-6; CDR3 protein: CASSGGQGAGANVLTF; CDR3 DNA: TGTGCCAGCAGCGGGGGACAGGGGGCTGGGGCCAACGTCCTGACTTTC
clone size: -; V gene: TRBV20-1; D gene: -; J gene: TRBJ2-3; CDR3 protein: CSARVDGGTVASDTQYF; CDR3 DNA: TGCAGTGCTAGAGTGGATGGAGGGACAGTTGCTTCGGATACGCAGTATTTT